The entry below describes one T cell receptor (beta chain). As yet, its antigen is unknown. The CDR3 sequence is 15 residues long. Per the germline V gene, CDR1 is MNHNY and CDR2 is SVGAGI (reference sequence). Trimming at V came to 5 bases and at J to 3 bases, leaving 6 bases not matched to a gene. The record originates from a study of T cell responses to AZD1222 COVID-19 vaccine. Notes on the study in general: There were mostly white British donors and more females than males, and clonal diversity was possibly underestimated. Reportedly, nearly half the spike-specific TCRs target unmutated variant regions.

The data were produced by immunoSEQ multiplex PCR, yet TCRdb's version contains in-frame clones alone and is incomplete. The sample's table shows about 140,000 clones. The receptor's source is an adult in good health. The sample taken for sequencing was peripheral blood. The chain uses TRBV6-6 and TRBJ2-2; 7 positions agree with TRBD1. The CDR3 region is CASSPTTGYTGELFF. The CDR3 region has the DNA TGTGCCAGCAGTCCTACGACAGGGTACACCGGGGAGCTGTTTTTT.